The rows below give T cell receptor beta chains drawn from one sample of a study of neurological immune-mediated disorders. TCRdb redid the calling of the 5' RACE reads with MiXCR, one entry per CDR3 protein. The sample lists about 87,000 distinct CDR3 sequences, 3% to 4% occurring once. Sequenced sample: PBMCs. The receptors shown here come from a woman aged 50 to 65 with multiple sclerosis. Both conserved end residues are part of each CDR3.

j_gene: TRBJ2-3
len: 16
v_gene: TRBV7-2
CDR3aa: CASSLGWGMSTDTQYF

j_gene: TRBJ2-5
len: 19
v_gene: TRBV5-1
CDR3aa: CASSYRTSGGRGLKETQYF

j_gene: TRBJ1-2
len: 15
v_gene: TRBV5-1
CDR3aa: CASSLAGEGVFGYTF

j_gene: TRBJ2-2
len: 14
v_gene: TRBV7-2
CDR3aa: CASSPDRVTGELFF

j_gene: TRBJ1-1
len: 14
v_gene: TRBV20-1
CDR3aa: CSAPLGTANTEAFF

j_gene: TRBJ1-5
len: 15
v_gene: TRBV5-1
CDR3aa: CASSPTGGSGQPQHF

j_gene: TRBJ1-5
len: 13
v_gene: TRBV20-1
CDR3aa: CSAIDTFNQPQHF

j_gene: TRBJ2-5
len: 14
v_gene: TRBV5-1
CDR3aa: CASSRTSGVETQYF

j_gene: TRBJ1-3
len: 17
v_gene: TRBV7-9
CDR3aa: CASSLGGTVLSGNTIYF

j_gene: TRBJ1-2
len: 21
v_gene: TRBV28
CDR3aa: CASSLPGSGTGRSASNYGYTF

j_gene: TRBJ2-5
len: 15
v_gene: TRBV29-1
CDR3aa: CSVEAQRGVFETQYF

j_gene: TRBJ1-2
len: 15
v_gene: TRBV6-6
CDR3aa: CASKYRTDTTYGYTF

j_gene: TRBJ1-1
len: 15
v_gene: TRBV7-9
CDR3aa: CASSSEGGGFTEAFF

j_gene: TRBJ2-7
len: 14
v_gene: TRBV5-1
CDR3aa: CASSETRGGNEQYF

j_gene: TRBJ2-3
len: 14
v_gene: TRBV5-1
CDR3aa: CASSLVISTDTQYF

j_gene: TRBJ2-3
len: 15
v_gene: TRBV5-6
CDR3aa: CASSFLTRSTDTQYF

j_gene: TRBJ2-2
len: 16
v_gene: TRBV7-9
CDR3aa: CASSLDLQQNTGELFF

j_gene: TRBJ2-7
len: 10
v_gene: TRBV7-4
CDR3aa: CASSLGEQYF

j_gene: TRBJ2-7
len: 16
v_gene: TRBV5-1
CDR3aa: CASSLEPQGAGNEQYF

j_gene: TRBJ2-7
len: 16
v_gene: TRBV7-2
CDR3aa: CASSTPWVVSFYEQYF

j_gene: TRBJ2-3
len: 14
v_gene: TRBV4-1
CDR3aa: CASSQDRGTDTQYF

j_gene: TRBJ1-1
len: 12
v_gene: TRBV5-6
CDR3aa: CASSTSATEAFF

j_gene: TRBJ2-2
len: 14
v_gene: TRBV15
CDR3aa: CATSRDRASGELFF

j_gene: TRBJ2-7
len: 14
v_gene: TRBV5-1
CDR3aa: CASSPGTGTYEQYF

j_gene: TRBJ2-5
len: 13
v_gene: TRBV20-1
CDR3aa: CSARVAGQETQYF

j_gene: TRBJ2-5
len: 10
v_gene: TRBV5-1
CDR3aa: CASSLGSQYF

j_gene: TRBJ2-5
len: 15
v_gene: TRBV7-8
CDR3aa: CASSLEILAGETQYF

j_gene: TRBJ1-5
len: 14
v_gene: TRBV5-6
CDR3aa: CASSLGQGGKPQHF

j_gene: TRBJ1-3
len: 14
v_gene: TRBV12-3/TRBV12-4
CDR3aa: CASSRGRGGNTIYF

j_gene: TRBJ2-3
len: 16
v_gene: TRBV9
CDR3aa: CASSTLERGGIDTQYF

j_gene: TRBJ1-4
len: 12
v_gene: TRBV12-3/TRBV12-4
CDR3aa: CDSSFGDEKLFF

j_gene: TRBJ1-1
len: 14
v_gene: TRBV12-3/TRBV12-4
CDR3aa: CASSPRKRNTEAFF

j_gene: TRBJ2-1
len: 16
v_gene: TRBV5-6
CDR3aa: CASSPLGTSGVYEQFF

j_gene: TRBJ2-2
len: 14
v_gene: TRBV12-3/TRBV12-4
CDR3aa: CASSLVGITGELFF

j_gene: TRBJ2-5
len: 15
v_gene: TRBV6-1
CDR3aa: CASSAGTSGQETQYF

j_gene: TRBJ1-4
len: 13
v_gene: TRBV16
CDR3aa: CASRAGRYEKLFF

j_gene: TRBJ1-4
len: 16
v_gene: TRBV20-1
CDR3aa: CSARVLGDGANEKLFF

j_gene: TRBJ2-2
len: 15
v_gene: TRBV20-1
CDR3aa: CSAPQATSNTGELFF

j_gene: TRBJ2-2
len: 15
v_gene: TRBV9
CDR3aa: CASGSSGTSAGELFF

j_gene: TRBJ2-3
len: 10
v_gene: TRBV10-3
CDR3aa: CATLVYTQYF

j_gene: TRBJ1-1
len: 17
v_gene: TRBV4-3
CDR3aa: CASSQGGGGLRLAEAFF

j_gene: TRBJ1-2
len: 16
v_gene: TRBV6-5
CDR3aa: CASRSRTGRDLYGYTF

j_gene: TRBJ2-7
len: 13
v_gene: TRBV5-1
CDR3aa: CASSPGMGYEQYF